Listed below are T cell receptor beta chains from one sample, sequenced in a study of blood T cell repertoires in COVID-19. Measured with immunoSEQ multiplex PCR; TCRdb has only the in-frame clones, and not every one. The sample consists of hundreds of thousands of clones, about four fifths of them appearing once. The sample was peripheral blood. The receptors come from a woman at least 80 years old with COVID-19, enrolled during active disease. CDR3s include the opening cysteine and the closing phenylalanine or tryptophan. A D gene is named only where the DNA matches it firmly. Clone size is given for some rows only: seen once, a few or many times, or a class if the clone is expanded.

J: TRBJ1-6
V: TRBV7-9
D: TRBD1
size: -
DNA: TGTGCCAGCAGACCTGGGACAGGCCCCGATATAGCCCTCCACTTT
CDR3: CASRPGTGPDIALHF

J: TRBJ1-1
V: TRBV10-3
D: TRBD1
size: -
DNA: TGTGCCATCAGCCCACGGACAGGGGCCAACATGAACACTGAAGCTTTCTTT
CDR3: CAISPRTGANMNTEAFF

J: TRBJ1-5
V: TRBV30
D: TRBD1
size: -
DNA: TGTGCCTGGAGGGGACAGGGGGTTGGTCAGCCCCAGCATTTT
CDR3: CAWRGQGVGQPQHF

J: TRBJ2-5
V: TRBV3-1/TRBV3-2
D: TRBD2
size: -
DNA: TGTGCCAGCAGCCAGCTAGCGGGAGGGCCGATAGAGACCCAGTACTTC
CDR3: CASSQLAGGPIETQYF

J: TRBJ2-3
V: TRBV2
D: TRBD1
size: once
DNA: TGTGCCAGCAGCCGGGACAGACTAACGCAGTATTTT
CDR3: CASSRDRLTQYF

J: TRBJ1-1
V: TRBV2
D: TRBD1
size: few
DNA: TGTGCCAGCAGGGGGACAGGGGATGAAGCTTTCTTT
CDR3: CASRGTGDEAFF

J: TRBJ1-1
V: TRBV2
D: -
size: -
DNA: TGTGCCAGCAGTGACATGTCAGGGATTCGGGTGGAAGCTTTCTTT
CDR3: CASSDMSGIRVEAFF

J: TRBJ2-1
V: TRBV2
D: -
size: -
DNA: TGTGCCAGCAGTGAATTTGGCGCGCAGGTAATCTCCTACAATGAGCAGTTCTTC
CDR3: CASSEFGAQVISYNEQFF

J: TRBJ2-7
V: TRBV6-6
D: -
size: -
DNA: TGTGCCAGCAGGACGGGAGTGGACGAGCAGTACTTC
CDR3: CASRTGVDEQYF

J: TRBJ2-3
V: TRBV12-5
D: -
size: -
DNA: TGTGCTAGTGCCTCCTCCCATACGCAGTATTTT
CDR3: CASASSHTQYF

J: TRBJ2-1
V: TRBV28
D: TRBD2
size: -
DNA: TGTGCCAGCAGTTACGGCGGGAGTAATTTCTTC
CDR3: CASSYGGSNFF

J: TRBJ2-7
V: TRBV28
D: TRBD2
size: -
DNA: TGTGCCAGCTTCGGGGGGGGAGCTGACTACGAGCAGTACTTC
CDR3: CASFGGGADYEQYF

J: TRBJ2-3
V: TRBV9
D: TRBD1
size: -
DNA: TGTGCCAGCAGCGTAGAACAGGGGGCTGGAATTCCGCAGTATTTT
CDR3: CASSVEQGAGIPQYF

J: TRBJ2-5
V: TRBV7-6
D: TRBD2
size: -
DNA: TGTGCCAGCAGCTTCAGCGGGGGGGCCCAGGAGACCCAGTACTTC
CDR3: CASSFSGGAQETQYF